One and the same sample provided the 13 T cell receptor beta chains below, sequenced in a study of cytomegalovirus exposure and HLA in healthy donors. PCR involved 60 Vbeta and 13 Jbeta primers. Sequencing was performed with immunoSEQ multiplex PCR; in TCRdb, only in-frame clones are kept and a portion is missing. The data show 140,000 to 150,000 clones, around 78% seen once. Input material: PBMCs. The receptors were gathered from a man aged 35 to 55 in good health and CMV-seropositive.

The V call is TRBV5-6, the J call TRBJ2-1; no definite D call. The CDR3 totals 11 residues. Germline CDR1 and CDR2: SGHDT and YYEEEE. The V end was cut by 1 base, the J end by 10 bases, with 6 bases between. CDR3 protein: CASSLFGEQFF. The CDR3 DNA reads TGTGCCAGCAGCTTGTTCGGGGAGCAGTTCTTC.

This clone came up once. The CDR3 is CASSPGLRGEKLFF. The CDR3, as DNA: TGTGCCAGCAGTCCCGGCCTAAGGGGTGAAAAACTGTTTTTT. The chain carries TRBV27 and TRBJ1-4, with D possibly being TRBD1 (5 bases). Between the trimmed V and J ends, which lost 5 bases and 7 bases, there was a span of 14 bases. The CDR3 extends over 14 amino acids. Germline V gene data show CDR1 as MNHEY and CDR2 as SMNVEV (reference sequence).

The chain has TRBV7-3 and TRBJ2-3; D may be TRBD2 (6 bases). Trimming stripped 5 bases from V and 2 bases from J, with 14 bases between. Germline loops: CDR1 SGHTA, CDR2 FQGTGA. This CDR3 region has 15 residues. CDR3 region: CASSPQGLSTDTQYF. DNA for the CDR3: TGTGCCAGCAGCCCTCAGGGACTTTCCACAGATACGCAGTATTTT.

The CDR3 nucleotides read TGCGCCAGCAGCCAGTCAACGGGGGAGACCCAGTACTTC. Its protein is CASSQSTGETQYF. This rearrangement joins TRBV4-1 to TRBJ2-5; D is possibly TRBD2 (5 bases). This CDR3 comprises 13 residues. Germline V lookup: CDR1 MGHRA, CDR2 YSYEKL. The germline V and J ends were trimmed by 3 bases and 5 bases, with 10 bases remaining between them.

This clone was picked up a small number of times. Other DNA sequences within the sample encode an identical CDR3. The V gene is TRBV28, the J gene TRBJ2-3; 7 bases are shared with TRBD1. CDR3 length: 16 amino acids. J was trimmed by 4 bases and V by 5 bases; bases with no gene match: 12. Germline V gene lookup returns CDR1 MDHEN and CDR2 SYDVKM. The CDR3 spells CASSAPRGMESDTQYF. CDR3 nucleotide sequence: TGTGCCAGCAGTGCCCCCAGGGGGATGGAATCAGATACGCAGTATTTT. Supplemented by reference TRBV28 and TRBJ2-3, the full variable domain reads DVKVTQSSRYLVKRTGEKVFLECVQDMDHENMFWYRQDPGLGLRLIYFSYDVKMKEKGDIPEGYSVSREKKERFSLILESASTNQTSMYLCASSAPRGMESDTQYFGPGTRLTVL.

The chain combines TRBV28 with TRBJ2-4, with D possibly being TRBD2 (6 bases). The CDR3 contains 14 residues. V dropped 6 bases and J dropped 0 bases, with 9 bases sitting between them. Germline V gives CDR1 MDHEN, CDR2 SYDVKM. CDR3 protein: CASSGGLAKNIQYF. CDR3 nucleotides: TGTGCCAGCAGCGGGGGACTAGCCAAAAACATTCAGTACTTC.

The genes are TRBV9 and TRBJ2-1; the match to TRBD2 covers 11 bases. V shed 2 bases and J 7 bases; nucleotides not matched to a gene: 8. Per the germline V gene, CDR1 is SGDLS and CDR2 is YYNGEE. The CDR3 runs 16 residues. The CDR3 nucleotides read TGTGCCAGCAGCGTTTTTAGCGGGAGGGGATTAAATGAGCAGTTCTTC. Translation: CASSVFSGRGLNEQFF.

The V gene is TRBV19, the J gene TRBJ2-7, with 12 bases fitting TRBD2. The J call may be wrong; the DNA end is better matched by TRBJ2-1. The germline V gene encodes CDR1 LNHDA and CDR2 SQIVND (reference sequence). This CDR3 region has 16 residues. CDR3 coding DNA: TGTGCCAGTAGTATAGCTGCTAGCGGGAGGGCCAATGAGCAGTTCTTC. It is translated as CASSIAASGRANEQFF.

The chain recombines TRBV29-1 with TRBJ2-1; TRBD2 matches 8 bases. V shed 1 base, J shed 7 bases, and the junction held 12 bases outside the gene matches. Germline loops: CDR1 SQVTM, CDR2 ANQGSEA. There are 16 residues in the CDR3. CDR3 DNA: TGCAGCGTTGAAGGAAGCGGGAGAGCCGGGTTGAATGAGCAGTTCTTC. It codes for CSVEGSGRAGLNEQFF.

This chain uses TRBV6-4 with TRBJ2-1; 10 bases are a match to TRBD2. The CDR3 length is 16 residues. Unmatched junction bases numbered 2, after V lost 0 bases and J lost 3 bases. The germline V gene has CDR1 MRHNA and CDR2 SNTAGT. The CDR3, as DNA: TGTGCCAGCAGTGACTCTTCTAGCGGGAGCTACAATGAGCAGTTCTTC. Translating it yields CASSDSSSGSYNEQFF.

This rearrangement joins TRBV7-2 to TRBJ2-3, with D hard to call. Trimming took off 4 bases at V and 0 bases at J, with 5 bases between the two ends. This CDR3 contains 13 residues. Germline V gives CDR1 SGHTA, CDR2 FQGNSA. The CDR3 spells CASSSSSTDTQYF. CDR3 DNA sequence: TGTGCCAGCAGCTCTTCTAGCACAGATACGCAGTATTTT.

The chain couples TRBV11-2 to TRBJ2-3; no definite D call. Germline CDR1 is SGHAT and CDR2 is FQNNGV. The CDR3 contains 14 residues. V lost 4 bases and J 4 bases, leaving 12 bases between the germline ends. The CDR3, as DNA: TGTGCCAGCAGCTCCATGTATAGAGCAGATACGCAGTATTTT. Translation gives CASSSMYRADTQYF.

This clone was seen a few times. The V and J genes are TRBV7-9 and TRBJ1-1, with 7 bases that match TRBD1. Trimming cost V 4 bases and J 3 bases; bases outside gene matches: 2. Per germline, CDR1 SEHNR and CDR2 FQNEAQ (reference sequence). This CDR3 comprises 13 residues. The CDR3 protein is CASSSQGYTEAFF. The DNA for the CDR3 is TGTGCCAGCAGCTCACAGGGGTACACTGAAGCTTTCTTT.